The rows below give T cell receptor beta chains drawn from one sample of a study of blood T cell repertoires in COVID-19. The repertoire was sequenced with immunoSEQ multiplex PCR; TCRdb's copy has only in-frame clones and lacks some. The table lists about 190,000 clones, roughly 81% of them singletons. Sequences were obtained from peripheral blood. Receptors originate from a woman aged 80 or older with COVID-19, enrolled during active disease. Both conserved end residues are part of each CDR3. A D gene is named only where the DNA matches it firmly. Expanded clones get a size class; other rows say once, few or many, or leave the size out.

D gene	V gene	J gene	clone size	CDR3 protein	CDR3 DNA
-	TRBV20-1	TRBJ2-7	-	CSASGLANEQYF	TGCAGTGCTAGTGGGCTAGCCAACGAGCAGTACTTC
-	TRBV27	TRBJ2-2	-	CASSYLMRTGELFF	TGTGCCAGCAGTTATCTAATGAGGACCGGGGAGCTGTTTTTT
TRBD1	TRBV19	TRBJ1-2	-	CASSIGGQGPLTFNYGYTF	TGTGCCAGTAGTATTGGTGGACAGGGGCCGTTAACCTTTAACTATGGCTACACCTTC
TRBD1	TRBV4-3	TRBJ2-7	once	CASSQGQGDPLEQYF	TGCGCCAGCAGCCAAGGACAGGGGGACCCTCTCGAGCAGTACTTC
TRBD1	TRBV19	TRBJ2-1	-	CASSWTGGSTEQFF	TGTGCCAGTAGCTGGACAGGGGGCTCTACTGAGCAGTTCTTC
TRBD1	TRBV11-2	TRBJ1-6	-	CASSSDRDRGHNSPLHF	TGTGCCAGCAGCTCAGACCGGGACAGGGGCCATAATTCACCCCTCCACTTT
TRBD2	TRBV6-2/TRBV6-3	TRBJ2-7	-	CASSLYAGGGLHWQYF	TGTGCCAGCAGTCTGTACGCTGGCGGGGGACTTCACTGGCAGTACTTC
TRBD2	TRBV7-7	TRBJ2-5	-	CASSQGLGQETQYF	TGTGCCAGCAGCCAGGGACTAGGGCAGGAGACCCAGTACTTC
TRBD2	TRBV6-1	TRBJ2-2	-	CASSEWKWSGRPDRELFF	TGTGCCAGCAGTGAATGGAAGTGGAGCGGGAGGCCCGACCGGGAGCTGTTTTTT
-	TRBV5-7	TRBJ2-3	-	CASSTRGTGCLADTQYF	TGTGCCAGCAGCACGAGGGGGACGGGGTGTTTGGCAGATACGCAGTATTTT
TRBD1	TRBV4-2	TRBJ2-7	-	CASSQDGRGLGEQYF	TGTGCCAGCAGCCAAGACGGCAGGGGGCTCGGGGAGCAGTACTTC
-	TRBV5-1	TRBJ2-3	-	CASRTTVPSTDTQYF	TGCGCCAGCCGAACGACAGTTCCTAGCACAGATACGCAGTATTTT
-	TRBV11-2	TRBJ2-1	-	CASRPGLYNEQFF	TGTGCCAGCAGACCGGGACTCTACAATGAGCAGTTCTTC
-	TRBV7-9	TRBJ2-5	-	CASSYGIRQKAETQYF	TGTGCCAGCAGCTACGGTATAAGACAGAAAGCAGAGACCCAGTACTTC
-	TRBV5-4	TRBJ1-6	-	CATGQGRSYNSPLHF	TGTGCCACTGGTCAGGGCCGCTCCTATAATTCACCCCTCCACTTT
-	TRBV4-3	TRBJ2-5	-	CASSQGGPSRTQYF	TGCGCCAGCAGCCAAGGTGGGCCCTCCCGGACCCAGTACTTC
TRBD2	TRBV18	TRBJ2-3	-	CASSLPPGLAGGKTDTQYF	TGTGCCAGCTCACTACCTCCGGGACTAGCGGGAGGGAAGACAGATACGCAGTATTTT
TRBD2	TRBV28	TRBJ2-1	once	CASSLSRERHNEQFF	TGTGCCAGCAGTTTATCGCGGGAGCGGCACAATGAGCAGTTCTTC
-	TRBV6-4	TRBJ1-6	few	CASIRGNGFLPLHF	TGTGCCAGCATTCGAGGAAACGGTTTTTTACCCCTCCACTTT
-	TRBV5-1	TRBJ1-4	few	CASSLSGFPTNEKLFF	TGCGCCAGCAGCTTGTCGGGTTTTCCGACTAATGAAAAACTGTTTTTT
-	TRBV7-2	TRBJ2-1	-	CASSYDSPYNEQFF	TGTGCCAGCAGCTATGACAGCCCCTACAATGAGCAGTTCTTC
TRBD2	TRBV11-2	TRBJ2-5	-	CASSLGSGGAWETQYF	TGTGCCAGCAGCTTAGGTAGCGGGGGGGCCTGGGAGACCCAGTACTTC
TRBD1	TRBV19	TRBJ1-6	few	CASKGIFNRGTALHF	TGTGCCAGTAAGGGGATCTTCAACAGGGGCACGGCCCTCCACTTT
TRBD2	TRBV9	TRBJ2-1	-	CASSVDPSGGYNEQFF	TGTGCCAGCAGCGTAGACCCTAGCGGGGGCTACAATGAGCAGTTCTTC
-	TRBV10-3	TRBJ2-3	-	CATADKTDTQYF	TGTGCCACCGCAGATAAGACAGATACGCAGTATTTT
-	TRBV27	TRBJ1-2	-	CASSFALNYGYTF	TGTGCCAGCAGTTTTGCTCTAAACTATGGCTACACCTTC
-	TRBV7-9	TRBJ2-3	few	CASSFPTGSTDTQYF	TGTGCCAGCAGCTTCCCGACTGGTAGCACAGATACGCAGTATTTT
-	TRBV28	TRBJ1-6	-	CASSAYGGADHNSPLHF	TGTGCCAGCAGTGCCTACGGGGGGGCCGACCATAATTCACCCCTCCACTTT
-	TRBV19	TRBJ1-1	few	CASGVNMNTEAFF	TGTGCCAGTGGAGTGAACATGAACACTGAAGCTTTCTTT
-	TRBV19	TRBJ1-1	-	CATIKERVSGVGEAFF	TGTGCCACCATTAAGGAGAGGGTGAGTGGAGTTGGTGAAGCTTTCTTT
-	TRBV6-1	TRBJ1-3	-	CASSEEIKRVTGNTIYF	TGTGCCAGCAGTGAAGAAATTAAGAGGGTAACTGGAAACACCATATATTTT
TRBD2	TRBV19	TRBJ2-2	-	CASRLAPNTGELFF	TGTGCCAGTCGACTAGCGCCGAACACCGGGGAGCTGTTTTTT
TRBD1	TRBV4-2	TRBJ2-7	-	CASSHDRGPYEQYF	TGTGCCAGCAGCCACGACAGGGGGCCCTACGAGCAGTACTTC
-	TRBV5-1	TRBJ1-1	-	CASSFGEATEAFF	TGCGCCAGCAGCTTTGGGGAGGCCACTGAAGCTTTCTTT
-	TRBV19	TRBJ2-1	-	CASSIQFSSYNEQFF	TGTGCCAGTAGTATACAGTTCAGCTCCTACAATGAGCAGTTCTTC
-	TRBV15	TRBJ2-4	-	CATSRVLGGVGAKNIQYF	TGTGCCACCAGCAGAGTATTAGGGGGAGTGGGAGCCAAAAACATTCAGTACTTC
-	TRBV5-8	TRBJ1-3	-	CASTAQGGSGNTIYF	TGTGCCAGCACCGCCCAAGGGGGCTCTGGAAACACCATATATTTT
TRBD2	TRBV20-1	TRBJ2-5	-	CSASAGGETQYF	TGCAGTGCTAGTGCGGGGGGGGAGACCCAGTACTTC
-	TRBV5-5	TRBJ2-7	-	CASSLARGSEQYF	TGTGCCAGCAGCTTGGCCAGGGGCAGCGAGCAGTACTTC